Listed here are 5 T cell receptor beta chains from one sample, sequenced in a study of T cell changes during pregnancy in multiple sclerosis. Produced via immunoSEQ multiplex PCR; TCRdb's table is partial and in-frame only. The sample has around 96,000 clones, approximately 92% seen once. Sequencing was performed on peripheral blood, taken in the first trimester of pregnancy. The receptor source for this set is a female donor with multiple sclerosis, enrolled in a pregnancy study.

The chain recombines TRBV9 with TRBJ2-2; 7 bases match TRBD2. The germline V gene encodes CDR1 SGDLS and CDR2 YYNGEE. V trimming: 2 bases; J trimming: 4 bases; junction bases outside the gene matches: 5. The CDR3 is 15 amino acids. CDR3 residues: CASSVTGGITGELFF. The CDR3 nucleotides are TGTGCCAGCAGCGTCACGGGGGGAATCACCGGGGAGCTGTTTTTT. The full variable domain, rest sourced from reference TRBV9 and TRBJ2-2, is DSGVTQTPKHLITATGQRVTLRCSPRSGDLSVYWYQQSLDQGLQFLIQYYNGEERAKGNILERFSAQQFPDLHSELNLSSLELGDSALYFCASSVTGGITGELFFGEGSRLTVL.

This sequence joins TRBV6-5 and TRBJ2-2; D might be TRBD2 (5 bases). V lost 6 bases and J lost 4, with 9 bases in between. The germline CDR1 and CDR2 sequences are MNHEY and SVGAGI. The length of the CDR3 is 13 residues. CDR3 sequence reads: CASRRGFTGELFF. In DNA, the CDR3 is TGTGCCAGCAGACGGGGTTTCACCGGGGAGCTGTTTTTT.

The V gene is TRBV6-6, the J gene TRBJ1-3; 7 bases fit TRBD1. V shed 0 bases and J 7 bases; nucleotides not matched to a gene: 3. There are 14 residues in the CDR3. Germline assignment: CDR1 MNHNY and CDR2 SVGAGI (reference sequence). In DNA form, the CDR3 reads TGTGCCAGCAGTTACTCGGAGGGGGCGAACACCATATATTTT. This translates into CASSYSEGANTIYF.

The J gene is TRBJ2-2, the V gene TRBV9; 8 nucleotides agree with TRBD1. J gave up 4 bases and V 3 bases, and 5 bases lay outside the gene matches. The germline V gene has CDR1 SGDLS and CDR2 YYNGEE. This CDR3 spans 15 amino acids. In DNA form, the CDR3 reads TGTGCCAGCAGCGCCCAGGACAGGGCCACCGGGGAGCTGTTTTTT. It translates to CASSAQDRATGELFF.

The J gene is TRBJ2-7, the V gene TRBV6-1; 8 nucleotides align to TRBD1. Germline loops: CDR1 MNHNS, CDR2 SASEGT. Germline trimming cut 4 bases from V and 3 bases from J; bases unmatched to any gene: 8. The CDR3 loop spans 15 amino acids. The CDR3 loop reads CASSGNGQGVYEQYF. CDR3 DNA: TGTGCCAGCAGTGGCAACGGACAGGGCGTCTACGAGCAGTACTTC.